Listed here are 22 T cell receptor beta chains from one sample, sequenced in a study of T-cell reconstitution after alpha-beta-depleted transplantation in children. The library targeted TCRbeta and was prepared with unique molecular identifiers. TCRdb ran MiXCR on the PCR reads and lists one entry per CDR3 protein. The sample includes 85,000 to 120,000 distinct CDR3 sequences, 7% to 8% of them seen just once. Sequencing used PBMCs, obtained before TCRalphabeta/CD19-depleted stem cell transplant. The receptors derive from a boy aged 2 to 10 with acute lymphoblastic leukemia, due to receive a stem cell transplant.

Ten or more counts support this clonotype. The chain employs TRBV2 and TRBJ2-3; 8 positions agree with TRBD2. This CDR3 has 15 amino acids. The trim removed 2 bases at V and 4 bases at J, leaving 5 bases unmatched. CDR1 SNHLY and CDR2 FYNNEI come from the germline V gene. DNA for the CDR3: TGTGCCAGCAGTGAATATAGCGGGGCCGCAGATACGCAGTATTTT. This codes for CASSEYSGAADTQYF.

This clonotype showed up many times. This chain joins TRBV12-3 or TRBV12-4 and TRBJ2-3; weak D call: TRBD2 (5 bases). CDR3 length: 12 residues. The V gene lost 9 bases and the J gene lost 3 bases, with 10 bases spanning the gap. CDR3 sequence (DNA): TGTGCCAGAAAGGACTGTACAGATACGCAGTATTTT. Translated, it gives CARKDCTDTQYF.

This clonotype showed up many times. The V call is TRBV5-6, the J call TRBJ2-5, with 11 nucleotides matching TRBD1. From germline, CDR1 is SGHDT and CDR2 YYEEEE. The CDR3 extends over 17 amino acids. The ends lost 4 bases at V and 5 bases at J; junction bases unmatched: 13. The CDR3 reads CASSTDRGRGSTETQYF. CDR3 nucleotides: TGTGCCAGCAGCACGGACAGGGGGCGTGGGTCAACGGAGACCCAGTACTTC.

There are a few counts of this clonotype. J is TRBJ2-2 and V is TRBV7-2, with 8 bases fitting TRBD2. The J segment lost 5 bases and the V segment lost 5 bases, leaving 7 bases of the junction unmatched. Per the germline V gene, CDR1 is SGHTA and CDR2 is FQGNSA. CDR3 size: 15 residues. CDR3 sequence reads: CASSPPGGATGELFF. CDR3 DNA: TGTGCCAGCAGCCCCCCGGGGGGGGCGACCGGGGAGCTGTTTTTT.

At least ten counts were recorded for this clonotype. The chain links TRBV20-1 to TRBJ1-1; unclear D gene. V was clipped by 2 bases and J by 1 base, with 5 bases between them. The length of the CDR3 is 12 residues. Germline CDR1 DFQATT, CDR2 SNEGSKA (reference sequence). In DNA form, the CDR3 reads TGCAGTGCTAGACGGGGGAACACTGAAGCTTTCTTT. This encodes CSARRGNTEAFF.

This clonotype was recorded many times. The gene calls are TRBV12-3 or TRBV12-4 and TRBJ1-2, with 7 positions matching TRBD1. J was trimmed by 7 bases and V by 6 bases; bases with no gene match: 8. This CDR3 has 13 residues. The CDR3 DNA is TGTGCCAGCAGGAATAGGGGGCTAGGTGGCTACACCTTC. Translated, it gives CASRNRGLGGYTF.

This clonotype was counted at least ten times. This chain uses TRBV20-1 with TRBJ1-5; 8 bases match TRBD1. CDR3 size: 14 residues. The V gene end was trimmed by 2 bases and the J gene end by 7 bases; junction bases not matched to a gene: 7. Germline lookup yields CDR1 DFQATT and CDR2 SNEGSKA (reference sequence). The CDR3 sequence is CSARRQGIRQPQHF. The DNA for the CDR3 is TGCAGTGCTAGACGACAGGGGATTCGGCAGCCCCAGCATTTT.

In this sample, this clonotype turned up many times. The V gene is TRBV10-3, the J gene TRBJ2-1; TRBD2 agrees at 7 bases. This CDR3 spans 14 amino acids. Per germline, CDR1 ENHRY and CDR2 SYGVKD. V shed 3 bases and J 7 bases; nucleotides not matched to a gene: 6. CDR3 DNA: TGTGCCATCAGTGATCAGGGAGGGTTGAATGAGCAGTTCTTC. This encodes CAISDQGGLNEQFF.

This clonotype qualifies as medium-sized. V and J are TRBV12-3 or TRBV12-4 and TRBJ1-6; the D gene is possibly TRBD1 (5 bases). Trimming left V 6 bases short and J 7 bases short, with 10 bases between. The CDR3 sequence is 13 residues long. Here the CDR3 reads CASRDDSNSPLHF. In DNA form, the CDR3 reads TGTGCCAGCAGGGATGACAGCAATTCACCCCTCCACTTT.

This clonotype was seen a handful of times. The chain links TRBV11-2 to TRBJ2-3, with TRBD1 matching over 8 bases. V lost 0 bases, J lost 0 bases, and 5 bases stayed unmatched. Germline CDR1 reads SGHAT; CDR2 reads FQNNGV. The length of the CDR3 is 17 residues. The CDR3 sequence: CASSLDAGQASTDTQYF. CDR3 bases: TGTGCCAGCAGCTTAGACGCGGGACAGGCTAGCACAGATACGCAGTATTTT.

V and J are TRBV5-1 and TRBJ1-1; D call uncertain. This CDR3 has 14 residues. Germline V gives CDR1 SGHRS, CDR2 YFSETQ. The V gene lost 0 bases and the J gene lost 3 bases, with 9 bases spanning the gap. The CDR3 DNA reads TGCGCCAGCAGCTTGGATTCTGGATACACTGAAGCTTTCTTT. Its translation is CASSLDSGYTEAFF.

The sample holds a few counts of this clonotype. The chain couples TRBV7-6 to TRBJ2-5; 9 bases match TRBD2. The CDR3 is made up of 15 amino acids. V lost 4 bases to trimming and J lost 5 bases; unmatched junction nucleotides: 8. Germline CDR1 and CDR2: SGHVS and FNYEAQ. CDR3 in amino acids: CASSSIAGETETQYF. The CDR3 nucleotides read TGTGCCAGCAGCTCCATAGCGGGGGAGACGGAGACCCAGTACTTC.

This clonotype was seen only a few times. V usage is TRBV10-3 and J usage is TRBJ1-2, with D perhaps TRBD1 (5 bases). Deletions cut 0 bases from V and 4 bases from J, with 9 bases between. In germline, CDR1 is ENHRY, CDR2 SYGVKD. This CDR3 has 14 amino acids. The CDR3 region has the DNA TGTGCCATCAGTGAGTCGGGGCAGATCTATGGCTACACCTTC. Protein sequence: CAISESGQIYGYTF.

This sequence joins TRBV11-1 and TRBJ2-7, with D uncertain. This CDR3 comprises 12 residues. The V gene's germline CDR1 is SGHAT and CDR2 FQDESV (reference sequence). V was pared by 7 bases and J by 1 base, with 8 bases between. This chain's CDR3 is CASKPDSYEQYF. CDR3 DNA: TGTGCCAGCAAGCCAGATTCCTACGAGCAGTACTTC.

The chain is built from TRBV6-5 and TRBJ1-5, with 7 positions matching TRBD1. Trimming removed 2 bases from V and 4 bases from J; junction bases left unmatched: 14. This CDR3 region has 18 residues. Germline CDR1 is MNHEY and CDR2 is SVGAGI. The CDR3 region is CASSYPPTGKGSNQPQHF. In DNA form, the CDR3 reads TGTGCCAGCAGTTACCCCCCGACAGGGAAGGGATCTAATCAGCCCCAGCATTTT.

The V call is TRBV28, the J call TRBJ2-7; 8 nucleotides match TRBD2. CDR3 length equals 15 residues. The germline V gene has CDR1 MDHEN and CDR2 SYDVKM. V was pared by 7 bases and J by 3 bases, with 11 bases of the junction left unmatched. CDR3 region: CASMDPGGVHYEQYF. CDR3 bases: TGTGCCAGCATGGACCCCGGGGGGGTCCACTACGAGCAGTACTTC.

This clonotype was observed many times. This sequence joins TRBV6-1 and TRBJ2-1; 9 nucleotides align to TRBD2. The germline gives CDR1 MNHNS, CDR2 SASEGT. The CDR3 runs to 15 residues. V gave up 2 bases and J gave up 8 bases; unmatched junction bases: 7. The CDR3 DNA reads as TGTGCCAGCAGTGAACAGAGCGGGGGGCAACATGAGCAGTTCTTC. Residues: CASSEQSGGQHEQFF.

This chain connects TRBV6-5 to TRBJ2-7, with a possible D match to TRBD1 (6 bases). The CDR3 runs to 14 residues. Germline assignment: CDR1 MNHEY and CDR2 SVGAGI. Trimming took off 2 bases at V and 3 bases at J, with 11 bases between the two ends. CDR3 protein: CASSYGGNNYEQYF. CDR3 in DNA: TGTGCCAGCAGTTACGGGGGCAACAACTACGAGCAGTACTTC.

The chain links TRBV20-1 to TRBJ1-2, with D possibly TRBD1 on 5 matching bases. CDR1 is DFQATT and CDR2 is SNEGSKA in the germline V gene (reference sequence). Between the trimmed V and J ends, which lost 0 bases and 4 bases, there was a span of 9 bases. The CDR3 covers 13 residues. The CDR3 reads CSAREGVGYGYTF. For the CDR3, the DNA is TGCAGTGCTAGAGAGGGGGTTGGCTATGGCTACACCTTC.

J is TRBJ2-1 and V is TRBV7-2; 8 bases match TRBD1. Germline lookup yields CDR1 SGHTA and CDR2 FQGNSA. Trimming at V came to 5 bases and at J to 4 bases, leaving 10 bases not matched to a gene. CDR3 size: 16 residues. The CDR3 spells CASSRKTGAAYNEQFF. Written as DNA, the CDR3 is TGTGCCAGCAGCCGAAAGACAGGGGCGGCGTACAATGAGCAGTTCTTC.

At least ten counts were recorded for this clonotype. The chain joins TRBV5-6 to TRBJ2-1; 8 bases map to TRBD2. This CDR3 region has 14 residues. The germline V gene encodes CDR1 SGHDT and CDR2 YYEEEE. Trimming took 1 base from V and 4 from J; bases not matched to a gene: 1. The CDR3 region has the DNA TGTGCCAGCAGCTTGACTAGCGGATACAATGAGCAGTTCTTC. Residues: CASSLTSGYNEQFF.

This clonotype was detected many times. The chain combines TRBV10-3 with TRBJ2-2; a weak D match, TRBD2 (5 bases). The CDR3 length is 15 residues. Trimming removed 5 bases at V and 1 base at J, with 11 bases between. Germline lookup yields CDR1 ENHRY and CDR2 SYGVKD. CDR3 sequence reads: CAISPAGVNTGELFF. DNA for the CDR3: TGTGCCATCAGTCCGGCGGGTGTGAACACCGGGGAGCTGTTTTTT.